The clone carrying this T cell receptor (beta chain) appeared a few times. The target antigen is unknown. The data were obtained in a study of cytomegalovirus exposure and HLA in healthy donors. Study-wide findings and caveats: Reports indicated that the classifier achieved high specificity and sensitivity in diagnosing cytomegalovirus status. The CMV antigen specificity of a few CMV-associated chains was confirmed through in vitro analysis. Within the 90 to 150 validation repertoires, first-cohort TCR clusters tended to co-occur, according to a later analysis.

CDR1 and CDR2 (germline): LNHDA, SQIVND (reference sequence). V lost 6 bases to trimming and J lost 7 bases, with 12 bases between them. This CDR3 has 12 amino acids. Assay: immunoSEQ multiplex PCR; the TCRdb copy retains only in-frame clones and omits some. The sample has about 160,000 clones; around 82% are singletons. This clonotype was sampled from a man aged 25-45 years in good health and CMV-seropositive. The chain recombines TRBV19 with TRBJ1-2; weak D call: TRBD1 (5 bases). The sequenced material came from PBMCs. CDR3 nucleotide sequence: TGTGCCAGTAGCTCCCGGGGGGGTGGCTACACCTTC. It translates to CASSSRGGGYTF.